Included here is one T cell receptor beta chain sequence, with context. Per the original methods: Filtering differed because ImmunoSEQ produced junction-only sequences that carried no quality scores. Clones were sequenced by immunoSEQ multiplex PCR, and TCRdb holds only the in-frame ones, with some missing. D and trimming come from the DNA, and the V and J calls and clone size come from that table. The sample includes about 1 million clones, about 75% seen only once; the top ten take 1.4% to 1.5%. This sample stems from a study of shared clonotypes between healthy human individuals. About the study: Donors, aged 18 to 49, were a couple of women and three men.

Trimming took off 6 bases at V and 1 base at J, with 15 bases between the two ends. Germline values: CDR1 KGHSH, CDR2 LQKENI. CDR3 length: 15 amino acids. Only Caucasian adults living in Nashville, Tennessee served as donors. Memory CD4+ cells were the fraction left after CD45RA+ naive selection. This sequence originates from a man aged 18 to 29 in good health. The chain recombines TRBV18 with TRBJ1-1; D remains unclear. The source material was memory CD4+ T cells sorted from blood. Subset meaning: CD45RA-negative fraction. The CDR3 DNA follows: TGTGCCAGCTCTTCGGCGAGCCACTCGAACACTGAAGCTTTCTTT. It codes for CASSSASHSNTEAFF.